This T cell receptor beta chain was captured in a study of T cell responses to AZD1222 COVID-19 vaccine. Study-wide points: White British ancestry dominated among donors, who included more females, and clonal diversity was possibly underestimated.

The data were produced by immunoSEQ multiplex PCR, yet TCRdb's version contains in-frame clones alone and is incomplete. The sample yields 130,000 or so clones, 85% to 95% seen once. The germline V and J ends were trimmed by 5 bases and 4 bases, with 14 bases remaining between them. Per germline, CDR1 SGHTA and CDR2 FQGNSA. This CDR3 has 14 amino acids. Turning to this clone: Its matching antigen is unknown.

The TCR was taken from an adult in good health. The V call is TRBV7-2, the J call TRBJ1-2, with TRBD1 as a possible D gene (5 bases). Material: peripheral blood, obtained on day 0 of MenACWY control vaccination. CDR3 nucleotide sequence: TGTGCCAGCAGCATCTGGGGGGAGTTCTATGGCTACACCTTC. Translating it yields CASSIWGEFYGYTF.